This T cell receptor (beta chain) was retrieved from a study of cytomegalovirus exposure and HLA in healthy donors. Overall study context: Earlier, approximately 190 million T cells were analyzed, and 117 million unique TCR beta sequences were found among them.

A remark on this clone: Its antigen remains unidentified.

With 60 Vbeta and 13 Jbeta primers, the PCR was carried out. Clones were read by immunoSEQ multiplex PCR, and TCRdb kept only the in-frame ones, dropping some. Among 160,000 or so clones listed, 65% to 80% were seen once. CDR3 length equals 11 residues. Germline loops: CDR1 MNHNY, CDR2 SVGAGI (reference sequence). General study results and limits: Investigators reported 150 to 200 TCR beta chains as tied to cytomegalovirus.

This TCR was sampled from a woman in her 40s in good health and CMV-seropositive. The rearrangement joins TRBV6-6 to TRBJ1-5, with a tentative D call TRBD1 (6 bases). Sequencing was carried out using PBMCs. CDR3 sequence reads: CAEGDNQPQHF. Written as DNA, the CDR3 is TGTGCAGAGGGGGACAATCAGCCCCAGCATTTT.